The clone carrying this T cell receptor (beta chain) was found a few times. V dropped 0 bases and J dropped 8; count of bases not matched to a gene: 8. CDR1 is GTSNPN, CDR2 SVGIG, per germline (reference sequence). The CDR3 is 15 residues long. In the original analysis: Estimated nucleated cell counts came from reference gene primer amplification. Some clones are missing from TCRdb's copy, which holds only in-frame ones; the method was immunoSEQ multiplex PCR. That table is the source of V, J and clone size, and D and trimming were worked out from the DNA. The sample lists roughly 170,000 clones; approximately 85% were seen once. This sample is part of a study of blood T cell repertoires in COVID-19. At the level of the study: Sites across the United States, Italy and Spain contributed samples from acute and convalescent COVID-19. PBMCs, B-cell-depleted T cells, or T cells provided the cDNA or gDNA that made up the material.

The rearrangement links TRBV30 to TRBJ1-3, with 9 bases lining up with TRBD1. The origin of this receptor is a man in his forties or fifties who had recovered from COVID-19. Specimen: peripheral blood. The CDR3 DNA follows: TGTGCCTGGAGTGTACGGAGGACAGGGGCATACACCATATATTTT. This encodes CAWSVRRTGAYTIYF.